This entry describes one T cell receptor (beta chain). Original methodology: It was from reference gene primer amplification that nucleated cell counts were estimated. Assay used: immunoSEQ multiplex PCR; TCRdb lists only in-frame clones, some missing. V and J calls and clone size are those listed in that table; D and trimming were worked out from the DNA. Among under 250,000 clones listed, 83% were seen once. The data are from a study of blood T cell repertoires in COVID-19. CDR3 length equals 16 residues. Germline CDR1 is MNHEY and CDR2 is SVGAGI. The junction had 10 bases not matched to a gene; V was cut back by 2 bases and J by 3 bases.

The chain combines TRBV6-5 with TRBJ2-7; TRBD2 agrees at 7 bases. This clonotype was obtained from a man in his fifties with active or convalescent COVID-19. Sequenced sample: peripheral blood. The chain's CDR3 is CASSYLGGRGSYEQYF. The CDR3 DNA is TGTGCCAGCAGTTACCTCGGGGGGAGGGGAAGCTACGAGCAGTACTTC.